This entry features one TCR beta chain sequence. Antigen: not known. Only in-frame clones appear in the TCRdb table, and some are missing; sequencing was by immunoSEQ multiplex PCR. The table has 65,000 to 80,000 clones, about 90% seen once. These data originate in a study of OX40 agonist ivuxolimab in advanced cancers. For the study at large: Administration of intravenous ivuxolimab to patients occurred every 2 weeks at 0.01 to 10 mg/kg. The study reported partial responses in three patients: one hepatocellular carcinoma, two cutaneous melanoma. Study results and limitations: Those patients achieving a partial response at 0.1-3.0 mg/kg showed among the lowest clonal expansion.

The length of the CDR3 is 14 residues. V trimming: 5 bases; J trimming: 2 bases; junction bases outside the gene matches: 6. CDR1 MDHEN and CDR2 SYDVKM come from the germline V gene. Sample: CD4+ or CD8+ T cells sorted from blood, taken in a trial of the OX40 agonist ivuxolimab. This sequence originates from an adult with an advanced solid tumor such as melanoma, head and neck, liver or kidney cancer. The chain joins TRBV28 to TRBJ2-7, with 7 bases matching TRBD2. The CDR3: CASSPLREAYEQYF. CDR3 DNA: TGTGCCAGCAGTCCCTTACGGGAGGCCTACGAGCAGTACTTC.